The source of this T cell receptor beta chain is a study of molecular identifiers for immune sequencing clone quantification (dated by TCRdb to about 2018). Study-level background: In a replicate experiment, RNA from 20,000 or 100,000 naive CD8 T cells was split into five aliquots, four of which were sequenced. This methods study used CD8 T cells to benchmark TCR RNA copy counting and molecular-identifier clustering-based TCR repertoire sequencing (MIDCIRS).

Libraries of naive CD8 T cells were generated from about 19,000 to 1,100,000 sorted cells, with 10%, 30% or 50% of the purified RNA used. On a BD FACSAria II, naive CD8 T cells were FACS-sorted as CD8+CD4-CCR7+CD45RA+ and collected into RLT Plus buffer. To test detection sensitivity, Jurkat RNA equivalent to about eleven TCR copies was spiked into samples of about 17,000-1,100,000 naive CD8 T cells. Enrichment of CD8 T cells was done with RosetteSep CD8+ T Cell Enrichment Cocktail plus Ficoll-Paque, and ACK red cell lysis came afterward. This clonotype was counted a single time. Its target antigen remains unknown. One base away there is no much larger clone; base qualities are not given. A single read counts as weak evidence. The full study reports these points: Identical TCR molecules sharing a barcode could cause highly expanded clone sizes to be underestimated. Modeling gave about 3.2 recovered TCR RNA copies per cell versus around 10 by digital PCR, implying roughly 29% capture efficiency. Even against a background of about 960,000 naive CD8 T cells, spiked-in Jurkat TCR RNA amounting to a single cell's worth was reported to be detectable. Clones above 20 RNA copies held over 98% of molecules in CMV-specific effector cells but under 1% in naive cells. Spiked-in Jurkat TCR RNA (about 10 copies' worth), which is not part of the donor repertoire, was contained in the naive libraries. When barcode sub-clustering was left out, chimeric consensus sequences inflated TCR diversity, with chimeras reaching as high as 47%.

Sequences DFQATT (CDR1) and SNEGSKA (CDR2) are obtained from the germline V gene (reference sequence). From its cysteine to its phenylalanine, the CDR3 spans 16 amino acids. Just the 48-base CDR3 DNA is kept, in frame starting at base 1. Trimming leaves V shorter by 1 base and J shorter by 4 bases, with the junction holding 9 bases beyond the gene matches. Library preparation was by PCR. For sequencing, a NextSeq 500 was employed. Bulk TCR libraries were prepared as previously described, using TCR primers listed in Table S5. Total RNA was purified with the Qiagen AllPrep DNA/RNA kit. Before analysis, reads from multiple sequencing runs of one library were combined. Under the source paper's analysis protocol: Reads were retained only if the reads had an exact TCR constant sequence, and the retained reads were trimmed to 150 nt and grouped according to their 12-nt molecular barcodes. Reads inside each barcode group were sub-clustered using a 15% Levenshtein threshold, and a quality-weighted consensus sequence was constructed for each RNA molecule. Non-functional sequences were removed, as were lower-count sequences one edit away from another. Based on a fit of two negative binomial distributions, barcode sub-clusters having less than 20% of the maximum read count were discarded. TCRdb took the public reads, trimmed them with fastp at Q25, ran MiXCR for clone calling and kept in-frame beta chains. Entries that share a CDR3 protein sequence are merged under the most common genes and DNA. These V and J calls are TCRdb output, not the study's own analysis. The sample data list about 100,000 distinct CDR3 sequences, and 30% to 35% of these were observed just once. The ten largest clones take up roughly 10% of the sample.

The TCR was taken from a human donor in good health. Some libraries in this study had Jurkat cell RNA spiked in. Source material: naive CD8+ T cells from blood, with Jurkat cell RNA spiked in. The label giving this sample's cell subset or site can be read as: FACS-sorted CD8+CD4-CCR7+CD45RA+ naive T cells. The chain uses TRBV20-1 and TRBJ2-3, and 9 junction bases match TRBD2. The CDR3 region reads CSARGYFSGSADTQYF. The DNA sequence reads TGCAGTGCTAGAGGTTACTTTAGCGGGAGTGCAGATACGCAGTATTTT.